These 16 T cell receptor beta chains came from one sample sequenced in a study of CD8+CD57+ T cells in acquired aplastic anemia. TCR beta VDJ and CDR3 were profiled, and genomic DNA was the template. TCRdb analysed the reads with MiXCR anew, one entry per CDR3 protein. The profile shows about 150,000 distinct CDR3 sequences, approximately 52% of them singletons. Patients included in sequencing had previously demonstrated CD8+CD57+ cell expansion by flow cytometry. Input material: sorted CD4+, CD8+, or CD8+CD57+ T cells (not recorded which) from PBMCs. All receptors come from a human donor with aplastic anemia.

The chain uses TRBV5-1 and TRBJ2-6; 7 bases are shared with TRBD2. V dropped 1 base and J dropped 3; count of bases not matched to a gene: 1. This CDR3 comprises 15 residues. Germline-derived CDR1 and CDR2 are SGHRS and YFSETQ. CDR3 protein: CASSLIAGGANVLTF. Written as DNA, the CDR3 is TGCGCCAGCAGCTTGATAGCGGGTGGGGCCAACGTCCTGACTTTC.

In this sample, this clonotype turned up many times. The chain has TRBV6-1 and TRBJ2-1; no reliable D call. Trimming left V 7 bases short and J 3 bases short, with 13 bases between. There are 14 residues in the CDR3. The germline CDR1 and CDR2 sequences are MNHNS and SASEGT. DNA of the CDR3: TGTGCCAGCACTGCTTGGCGAGACTACAATGAGCAGTTCTTC. As protein: CASTAWRDYNEQFF.

The V and J genes are TRBV19 and TRBJ2-7; a weak D match, TRBD1 (6 bases). Germline V gene data show CDR1 as LNHDA and CDR2 as SQIVND (reference sequence). V was cut by 5 bases and J by 2 bases, with 13 bases left in between. The CDR3 has 14 residues. The CDR3 sequence is CASSSPGHTYEQYF. CDR3 DNA: TGTGCCAGTAGTTCGCCGGGACATACCTACGAGCAGTACTTC.

This clonotype was detected ten times or more. Sequence at one end of the junction differs from germline and may be a read error. The chain employs TRBV6-1 and TRBJ2-5; 8 bases match TRBD2. The CDR3 length is 15 residues. Germline values: CDR1 MNHNS, CDR2 SASEGT. The CDR3 bases are TGTGCCAGCAGAGAAGCGGGGGAGACCCAAGAGACCCAGTACTTC. This codes for CASREAGETQETQYF.

The rearrangement links TRBV10-2 to TRBJ1-6; weak D call: TRBD1 (5 bases). Germline V gene sequence: CDR1 WSHSY, CDR2 SAAADI. CDR3 length equals 13 residues. V shed 5 bases and J shed 9 bases, with 11 bases lying between them. CDR3 in amino acids: CASSKGQASPLHF. The DNA of the CDR3 is TGCGCCAGCAGTAAGGGGCAGGCTTCACCCCTCCACTTT.

This chain uses TRBV7-9 with TRBJ1-2; D ambiguous. Per germline, CDR1 SEHNR and CDR2 FQNEAQ (reference sequence). The CDR3 extends over 14 amino acids. The V end lost 5 bases, the J end lost 2 bases, and 12 bases lay between the germline ends. For the CDR3, the DNA is TGTGCCAGCAGCGCCCCGGGGTTCAACTATGGCTACACCTTC. Residues: CASSAPGFNYGYTF.

At least ten counts were recorded for this clonotype. The chain has TRBV13 and TRBJ2-7; possibly TRBD1 for D (6 bases). Germline V gene lookup returns CDR1 PRHDT and CDR2 FYEKMQ (reference sequence). V lost 4 bases and J 2 bases, leaving 21 bases between the germline ends. The CDR3 contains 17 residues. The CDR3 DNA reads as TGTGCCAGCAGCTCCCGACAGGCGCTGAGTAGTCCCTACGAGCAGTACTTC. The encoded protein is CASSSRQALSSPYEQYF. Combining the CDR3 with reference TRBV13 and TRBJ2-7 gives the whole variable domain AAGVIQSPRHLIKEKRETATLKCYPIPRHDTVYWYQQGPGQDPQFLISFYEKMQSDKGSIPDRFSAQQFSDYHSELNMSSLELGDSALYFCASSSRQALSSPYEQYFGPGTRLTVT.

This clonotype was seen at least ten times. This chain connects TRBV5-4 to TRBJ1-1; D is undetermined. This CDR3 spans 15 amino acids. The germline V and J ends were trimmed by 0 bases and 0 bases, with 9 bases remaining between them. Germline values: CDR1 SGHNT, CDR2 YYREEE (reference sequence). The CDR3 spells CASSLGNVLNTEAFF. In nucleotides, the CDR3 is TGTGCCAGCAGCTTGGGGAACGTATTGAACACTGAAGCTTTCTTT.

The V call is TRBV7-8, the J call TRBJ2-7; 8 nucleotides align to TRBD1. Looked up from germline, CDR1 is SGHVS and CDR2 is FQNEAQ. The V and J ends lost 5 bases and 5 bases, in that order; junction bases with no gene match: 5. This CDR3 is built from 13 residues. Here the CDR3 reads CASSQGQGHEQYF. The CDR3 coding sequence is TGTGCCAGCAGCCAAGGACAGGGCCACGAGCAGTACTTC.

This clonotype showed up just a few times. V and J are TRBV5-4 and TRBJ2-3; TRBD2 matches at 12 bases. The J segment lost 1 base and the V segment lost 1 base, leaving 16 bases of the junction unmatched. Germline V lookup: CDR1 SGHNT, CDR2 YYREEE (reference sequence). The CDR3 has 21 amino acids. Written as DNA, the CDR3 is TGTGCCAGCAGCTTGAGGATTATAGAGGCTAGCGGGGGGGCAGGCACAGATACGCAGTATTTT. Protein sequence: CASSLRIIEASGGAGTDTQYF.

This clonotype was recorded at least ten times. The rearrangement links TRBV12-5 to TRBJ2-5, with 8 nucleotides matching TRBD1. This CDR3 has 14 amino acids. Germline lookup yields CDR1 LGHNT and CDR2 FRNRAP. Trimming cost V 5 bases and J 1 base; bases outside gene matches: 3. The CDR3 here is CASGPGTGQETQYF. CDR3 coding DNA: TGTGCTAGTGGTCCCGGGACAGGCCAAGAGACCCAGTACTTC.

The gene calls are TRBV20-1 and TRBJ1-1, with a tentative D call TRBD1 (6 bases). There are 15 residues in the CDR3. Trimming took 3 bases from V and 4 from J, leaving 18 bases between them. Germline V gives CDR1 DFQATT, CDR2 SNEGSKA (reference sequence). The CDR3 nucleotides read TGCAGTGCTAGGGCATACTTCAGGGGAGGCACTGAAGCTTTCTTT. It codes for CSARAYFRGGTEAFF.

This chain connects TRBV5-1 to TRBJ2-1, with 9 bases lining up with TRBD2. J was trimmed by 3 bases and V by 3 bases; bases with no gene match: 4. CDR1 and CDR2 (germline): SGHRS, YFSETQ. This CDR3 has 15 amino acids. The CDR3, as DNA: TGCGCCAGCAGCTCCGGACTAGCGATCTACAATGAGCAGTTCTTC. As protein: CASSSGLAIYNEQFF.

This clonotype was seen many times. The chain recombines TRBV4-1 with TRBJ2-7, with unresolved D. Germline assignment: CDR1 MGHRA and CDR2 YSYEKL. The CDR3 is made up of 14 amino acids. V lost 0 bases and J lost 1, with 7 bases in between. The CDR3 sequence: CASSQDGSSYEQYF. The CDR3 DNA follows: TGCGCCAGCAGCCAAGATGGCAGTTCCTACGAGCAGTACTTC.

The rearrangement links TRBV9 to TRBJ2-7; no definite D call. Trimming shortened V by 2 bases and J by 6 bases, and 6 bases separated the two germline ends. Germline V lookup: CDR1 SGDLS, CDR2 YYNGEE. This CDR3 has 11 residues. CDR3 amino acids: CASSVDTEQYF. The CDR3 nucleotides are TGTGCCAGCAGCGTCGACACCGAGCAGTACTTC.

This clonotype was counted at least ten times. The chain uses TRBV5-1 and TRBJ2-1; 9 nucleotides align to TRBD2. This CDR3 comprises 15 residues. In germline, CDR1 is SGHRS, CDR2 YFSETQ. With V trimmed by 2 bases and J by 2 bases, 2 bases remained unmatched. The CDR3 protein is CASSFAGGPYNEQFF. CDR3 in DNA: TGCGCCAGCAGCTTCGCGGGGGGGCCCTACAATGAGCAGTTCTTC.